The entry below gives a single T cell receptor (beta chain) sequence along with its context. This sample stems from a study of blood T cell repertoires in COVID-19. Turning to the study itself: The samples span acute and convalescent COVID-19 from the United States, Italy and Spain. The cDNA or gDNA used as material had been derived from T cells, B-cell-depleted T cells, or PBMCs.

Original methodology: Amplification from reference gene primers served as the basis for estimated nucleated cell counts. Sequenced by immunoSEQ multiplex PCR; TCRdb stores in-frame clones only, minus some. That table supplies the V and J calls and clone size; D and trimming were determined from the DNA. The sample has some 150,000 clones, approximately 80% seen once; the top ten hold about 5%. Per the germline V gene, CDR1 is MNHEY and CDR2 is SMNVEV (reference sequence). V lost 2 bases and J lost 5; bases outside the gene matches: 2. CDR3 length: 14 residues. Sequenced material: peripheral blood. This receptor was obtained from a woman between 45 and 65 years old with acute or convalescent COVID-19. The rearrangement links TRBV27 to TRBJ1-1; the match to TRBD1 covers 10 bases. The CDR3 sequence is CASSLRDRGTEAFF. In DNA form, the CDR3 reads TGTGCCAGCAGTTTACGGGACAGGGGAACTGAAGCTTTCTTT.